The sequence of this TCR beta chain was determined in a study of blood T cell repertoires in COVID-19. Study details: The United States, Italy and Spain provided the acute and convalescent COVID-19 samples.

The participants were between about 18 and 90 years old and came from under 25 US areas. Within 2 weeks before study entry, exposed participants met a COVID-19 case. TCRdb's copy holds only in-frame clones and misses some; the assay was immunoSEQ multiplex PCR. The table records 250,000 to 300,000 clones, roughly 80% of them present only once. Germline CDR1 and CDR2: SGHRS and YFSETQ. V gave up 6 bases and J gave up 0 bases; unmatched junction bases: 6. The CDR3 has 16 residues. This clone was counted ten times or more. V and J are TRBV5-1 and TRBJ2-6; 7 nucleotides line up with TRBD1. This TCR derives from a middle-aged man who had been exposed to COVID-19. The sample taken for sequencing was PBMCs or T cells enriched from blood (not recorded which). This CDR3 reads CASNRDSPSGANVLTF. The CDR3 bases are TGCGCCAGCAACCGGGACAGTCCCTCTGGGGCCAACGTCCTGACTTTC.